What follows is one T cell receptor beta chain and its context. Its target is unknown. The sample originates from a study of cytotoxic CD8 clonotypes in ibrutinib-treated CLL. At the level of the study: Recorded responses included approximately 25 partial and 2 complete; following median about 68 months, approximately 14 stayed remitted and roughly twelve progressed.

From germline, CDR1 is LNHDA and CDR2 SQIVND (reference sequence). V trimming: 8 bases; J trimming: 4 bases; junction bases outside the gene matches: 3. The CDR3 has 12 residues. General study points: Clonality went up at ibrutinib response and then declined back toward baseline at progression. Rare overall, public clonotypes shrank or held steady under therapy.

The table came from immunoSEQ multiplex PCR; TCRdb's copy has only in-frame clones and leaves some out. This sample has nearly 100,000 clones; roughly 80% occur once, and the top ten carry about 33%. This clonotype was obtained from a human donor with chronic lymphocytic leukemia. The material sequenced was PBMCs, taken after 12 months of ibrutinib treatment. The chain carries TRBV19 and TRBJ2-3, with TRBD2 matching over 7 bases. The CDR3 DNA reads TGTGCCAGTGATGGGAGGGCAGATACGCAGTATTTT. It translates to CASDGRADTQYF.